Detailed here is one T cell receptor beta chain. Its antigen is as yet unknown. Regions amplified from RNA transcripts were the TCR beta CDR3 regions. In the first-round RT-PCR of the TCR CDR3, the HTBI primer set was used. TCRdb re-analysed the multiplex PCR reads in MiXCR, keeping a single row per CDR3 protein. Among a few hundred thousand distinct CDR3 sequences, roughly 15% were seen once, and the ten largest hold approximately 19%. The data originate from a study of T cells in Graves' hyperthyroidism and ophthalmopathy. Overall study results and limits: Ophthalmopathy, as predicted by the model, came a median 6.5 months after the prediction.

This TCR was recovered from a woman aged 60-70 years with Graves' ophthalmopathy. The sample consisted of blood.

CDR3 amino acids: CASSLQGPNVQETQYF. As DNA, the CDR3 is TGTGCCAGCAGCCTCCAGGGCCCGAACGTCCAAGAGACCCAGTACTTC. V and J are TRBV7-3 and TRBJ2-5; D is possibly TRBD1 (5 bases). The CDR3 loop spans 16 amino acids. Trimming pared 5 bases from V and 1 base from J, leaving 17 bases between. CDR1 and CDR2 (germline): SGHTA, FQGTGA.